This TCR beta chain comes out of a study of blood T cell repertoires in COVID-19. About the study: Collection of acute and convalescent COVID-19 samples took place in the United States, Italy and Spain. T cells, B-cell-depleted T cells, or PBMCs provided the cDNA or gDNA that served as material.

The CDR3 loop spans 12 amino acids. V dropped 8 bases and J dropped 6 bases, with 11 bases sitting between them. Original data processing: Quantification of nucleated cells was approximated via reference gene primer amplification. Generated by immunoSEQ multiplex PCR, the TCRdb table keeps only in-frame clones and is missing some. That table supplies the V and J calls and clone size; D and trimming were determined from the DNA. The data contain 140,000 to 150,000 clones, 65% to 85% of them singletons. The chain links TRBV12-3 or TRBV12-4 to TRBJ2-1; D is possibly TRBD2 (6 bases). The clonotype was recovered from a woman aged 50 to 65 with acute or convalescent COVID-19. Sequenced sample: peripheral blood. The CDR3 reads CASGGNANEQFF. The CDR3, as DNA: TGTGCCAGCGGCGGGAACGCCAATGAGCAGTTCTTC.